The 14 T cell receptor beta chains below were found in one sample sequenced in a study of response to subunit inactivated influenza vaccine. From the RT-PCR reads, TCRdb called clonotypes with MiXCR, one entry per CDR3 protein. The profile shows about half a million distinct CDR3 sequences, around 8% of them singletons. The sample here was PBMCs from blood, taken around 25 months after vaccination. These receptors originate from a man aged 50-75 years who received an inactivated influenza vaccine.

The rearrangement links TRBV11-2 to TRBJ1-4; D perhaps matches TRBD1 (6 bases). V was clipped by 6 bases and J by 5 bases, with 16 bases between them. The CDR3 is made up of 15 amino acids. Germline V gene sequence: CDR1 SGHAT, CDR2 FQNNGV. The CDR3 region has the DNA TGTGCCAGCAGTCTACTGGGGGCGGGCAATGAAAAACTGTTTTTT. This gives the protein CASSLLGAGNEKLFF.

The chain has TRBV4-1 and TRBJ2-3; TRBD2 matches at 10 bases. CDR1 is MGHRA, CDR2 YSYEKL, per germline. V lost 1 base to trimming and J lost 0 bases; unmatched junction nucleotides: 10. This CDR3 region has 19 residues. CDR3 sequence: CASSQVPAGGILSTDTQYF. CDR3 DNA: TGCGCCAGCAGCCAAGTTCCAGCGGGAGGGATACTTAGCACAGATACGCAGTATTTT.

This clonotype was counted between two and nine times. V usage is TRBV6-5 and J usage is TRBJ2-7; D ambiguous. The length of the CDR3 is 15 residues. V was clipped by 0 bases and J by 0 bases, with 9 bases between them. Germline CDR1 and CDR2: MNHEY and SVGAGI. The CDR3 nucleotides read TGTGCCAGCAGTTACTCGAGTACAGTCTCCTACGAGCAGTACTTC. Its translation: CASSYSSTVSYEQYF.

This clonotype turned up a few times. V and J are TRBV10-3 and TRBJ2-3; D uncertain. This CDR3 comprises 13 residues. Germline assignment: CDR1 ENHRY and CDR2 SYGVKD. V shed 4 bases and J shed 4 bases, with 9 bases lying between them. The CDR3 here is CAISAPAADTQYF. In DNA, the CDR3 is TGTGCCATCAGTGCCCCGGCAGCAGATACGCAGTATTTT.

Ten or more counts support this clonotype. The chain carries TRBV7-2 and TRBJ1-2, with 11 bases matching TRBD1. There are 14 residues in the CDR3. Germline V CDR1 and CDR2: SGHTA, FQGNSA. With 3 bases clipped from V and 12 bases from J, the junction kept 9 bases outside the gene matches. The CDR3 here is CASSLVPGQGGDTF. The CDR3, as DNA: TGTGCCAGCAGCTTGGTTCCGGGACAGGGGGGAGACACCTTC.

The CDR3 DNA reads as TGTGCCAGCAGCCGAGTTCGGGAGGGTTTCCAGTACTTC. It codes for CASSRVREGFQYF. This chain joins TRBV3-1 and TRBJ2-5, with TRBD2 matching over 8 bases. V lost 4 bases to trimming and J lost 10 bases; unmatched junction nucleotides: 8. The CDR3 extends over 13 amino acids. The germline gives CDR1 LGHDT, CDR2 YNNKEL (reference sequence).

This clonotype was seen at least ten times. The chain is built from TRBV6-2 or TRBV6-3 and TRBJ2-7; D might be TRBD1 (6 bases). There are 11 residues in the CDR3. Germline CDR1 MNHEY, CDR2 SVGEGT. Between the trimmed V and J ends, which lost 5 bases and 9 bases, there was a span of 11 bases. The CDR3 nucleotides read TGTGCCAGCAGTACAGGGATGGCGCAGTACTTC. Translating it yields CASSTGMAQYF.

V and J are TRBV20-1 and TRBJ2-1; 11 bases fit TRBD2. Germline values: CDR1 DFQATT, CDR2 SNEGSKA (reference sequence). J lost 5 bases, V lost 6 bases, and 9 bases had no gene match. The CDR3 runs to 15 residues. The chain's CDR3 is CSALTSGGRNNEQFF. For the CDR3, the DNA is TGCAGTGCCCTCACTAGCGGGGGAAGAAACAATGAGCAGTTCTTC.

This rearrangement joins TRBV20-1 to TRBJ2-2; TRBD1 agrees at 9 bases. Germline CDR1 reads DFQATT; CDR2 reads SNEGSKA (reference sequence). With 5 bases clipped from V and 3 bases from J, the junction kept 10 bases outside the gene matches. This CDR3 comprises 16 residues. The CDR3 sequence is CSAPRRDRVDTGELFF. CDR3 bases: TGCAGTGCTCCGAGGCGGGACAGGGTGGACACCGGGGAGCTGTTTTTT.

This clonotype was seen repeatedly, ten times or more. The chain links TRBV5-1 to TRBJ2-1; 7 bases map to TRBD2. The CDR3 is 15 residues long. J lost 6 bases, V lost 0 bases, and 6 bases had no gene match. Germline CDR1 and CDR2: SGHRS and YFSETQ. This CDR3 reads CASSLASGVGNEQFF. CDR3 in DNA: TGCGCCAGCAGCTTGGCTAGCGGAGTAGGCAATGAGCAGTTCTTC.

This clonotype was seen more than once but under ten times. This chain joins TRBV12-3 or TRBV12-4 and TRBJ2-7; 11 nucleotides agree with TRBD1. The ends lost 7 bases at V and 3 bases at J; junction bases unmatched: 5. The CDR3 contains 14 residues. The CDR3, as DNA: TGTGCCAGCACCGGGACAGGGGGGGTCTACGAGCAGTACTTC. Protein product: CASTGTGGVYEQYF.

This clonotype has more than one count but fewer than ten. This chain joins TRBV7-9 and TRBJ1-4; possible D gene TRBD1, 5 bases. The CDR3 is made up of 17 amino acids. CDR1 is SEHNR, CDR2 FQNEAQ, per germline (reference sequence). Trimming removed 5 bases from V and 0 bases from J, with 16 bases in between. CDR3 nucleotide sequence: TGTGCCAGCAGCGCCATTACTGACAGCACAACTAATGAAAAACTGTTTTTT. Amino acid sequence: CASSAITDSTTNEKLFF. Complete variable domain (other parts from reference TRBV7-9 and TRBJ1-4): DTGVSQNPRHKITKRGQNVTFRCDPISEHNRLYWYRQTLGQGPEFLTYFQNEAQLEKSRLLSDRFSAERPKGSFSTLEIQRTEQGDSAMYLCASSAITDSTTNEKLFFGSGTQLSVL.

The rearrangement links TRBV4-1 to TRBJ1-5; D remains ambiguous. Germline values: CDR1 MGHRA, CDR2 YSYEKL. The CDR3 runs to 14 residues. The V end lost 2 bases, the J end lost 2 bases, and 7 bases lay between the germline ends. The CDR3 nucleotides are TGCGCCAGCAGCCAATTTGCCGGCAATCAGCCCCAGCATTTT. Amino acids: CASSQFAGNQPQHF.

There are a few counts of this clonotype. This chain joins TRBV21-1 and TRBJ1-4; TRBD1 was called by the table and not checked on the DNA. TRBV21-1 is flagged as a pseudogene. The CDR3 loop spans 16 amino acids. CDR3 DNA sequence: TGTGCCAGCAGCAAAGGTCCCAGGGGGTTATGGGAAAAACTGTTTTTT. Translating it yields CASSKGPRGLWEKLFF.